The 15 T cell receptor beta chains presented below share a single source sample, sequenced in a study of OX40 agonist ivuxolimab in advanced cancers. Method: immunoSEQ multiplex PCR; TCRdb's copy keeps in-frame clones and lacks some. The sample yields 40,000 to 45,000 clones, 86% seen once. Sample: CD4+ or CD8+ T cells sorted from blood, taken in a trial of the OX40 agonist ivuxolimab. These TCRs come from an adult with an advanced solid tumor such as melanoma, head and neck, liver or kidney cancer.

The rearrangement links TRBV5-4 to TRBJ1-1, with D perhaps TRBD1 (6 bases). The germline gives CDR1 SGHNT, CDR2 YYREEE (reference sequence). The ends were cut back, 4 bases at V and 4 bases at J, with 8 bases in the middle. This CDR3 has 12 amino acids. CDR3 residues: CASSQGSTEAFF. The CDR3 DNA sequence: TGTGCCAGCAGCCAGGGGAGCACTGAAGCTTTCTTT.

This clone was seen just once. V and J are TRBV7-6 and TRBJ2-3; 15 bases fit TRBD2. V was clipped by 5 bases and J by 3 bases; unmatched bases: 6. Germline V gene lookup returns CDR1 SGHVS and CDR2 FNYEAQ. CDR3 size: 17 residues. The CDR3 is CASSPRTSGGETDTQYF. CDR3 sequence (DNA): TGTGCCAGCAGCCCCAGGACTAGCGGGGGGGAGACAGATACGCAGTATTTT.

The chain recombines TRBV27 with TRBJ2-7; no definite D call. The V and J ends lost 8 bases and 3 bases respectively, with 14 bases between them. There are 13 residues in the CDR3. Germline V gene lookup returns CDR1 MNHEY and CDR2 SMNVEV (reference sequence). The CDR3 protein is CASQRAPVYEQYF. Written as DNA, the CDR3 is TGTGCCAGCCAGCGAGCCCCCGTCTACGAGCAGTACTTC.

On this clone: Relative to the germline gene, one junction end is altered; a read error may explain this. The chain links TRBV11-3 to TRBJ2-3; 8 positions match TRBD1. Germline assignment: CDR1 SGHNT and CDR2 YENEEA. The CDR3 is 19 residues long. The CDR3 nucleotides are TGTGCCAGCAACTTAGCTTATTATTGTGGACAGGGAAAATCAGATACGCAGTATTTT. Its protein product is CASNLAYYCGQGKSDTQYF.

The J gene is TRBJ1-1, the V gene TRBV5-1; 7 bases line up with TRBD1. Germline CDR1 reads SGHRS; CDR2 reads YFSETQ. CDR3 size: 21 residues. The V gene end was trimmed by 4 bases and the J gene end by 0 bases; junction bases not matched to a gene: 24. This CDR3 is CASSIPRNTGEGIFMNTEAFF. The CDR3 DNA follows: TGCGCCAGCAGCATCCCACGGAATACAGGGGAAGGTATTTTTATGAACACTGAAGCTTTCTTT.

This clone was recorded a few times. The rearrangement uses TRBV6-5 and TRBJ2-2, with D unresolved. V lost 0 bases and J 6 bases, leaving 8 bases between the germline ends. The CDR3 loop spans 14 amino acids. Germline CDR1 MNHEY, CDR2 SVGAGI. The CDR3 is CASSYSLGSGELFF. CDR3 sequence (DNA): TGTGCCAGCAGTTACTCGTTGGGGTCCGGGGAGCTGTTTTTT.

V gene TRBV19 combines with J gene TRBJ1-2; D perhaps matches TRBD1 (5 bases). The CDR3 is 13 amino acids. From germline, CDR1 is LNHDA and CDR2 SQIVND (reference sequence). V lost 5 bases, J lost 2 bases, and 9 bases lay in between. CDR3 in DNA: TGTGCCAGTAGTCTCCAGGGAAACTATGGCTACACCTTC. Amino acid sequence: CASSLQGNYGYTF. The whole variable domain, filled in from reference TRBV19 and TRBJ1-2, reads DGGITQSPKYLFRKEGQNVTLSCEQNLNHDAMYWYRQDPGQGLRLIYYSQIVNDFQKGDIAEGYSVSREKKESFPLTVTSAQKNPTAFYLCASSLQGNYGYTFGSGTRLTVV.

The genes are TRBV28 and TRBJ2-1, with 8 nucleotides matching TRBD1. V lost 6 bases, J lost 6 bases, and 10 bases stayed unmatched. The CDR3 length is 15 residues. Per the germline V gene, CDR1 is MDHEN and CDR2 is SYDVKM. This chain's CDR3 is CASRDGQGVGNEQFF. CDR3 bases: TGTGCCAGCAGGGACGGACAGGGTGTCGGCAATGAGCAGTTCTTC. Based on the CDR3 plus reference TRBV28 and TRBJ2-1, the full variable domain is DVKVTQSSRYLVKRTGEKVFLECVQDMDHENMFWYRQDPGLGLRLIYFSYDVKMKEKGDIPEGYSVSREKKERFSLILESASTNQTSMYLCASRDGQGVGNEQFFGPGTRLTVL.

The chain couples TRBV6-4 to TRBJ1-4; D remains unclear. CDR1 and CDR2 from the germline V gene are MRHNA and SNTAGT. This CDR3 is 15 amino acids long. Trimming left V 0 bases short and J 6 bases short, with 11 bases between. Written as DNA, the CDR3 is TGTGCCAGCAGTGACTCAAGACGTACTTATGAAAAACTGTTTTTT. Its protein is CASSDSRRTYEKLFF.

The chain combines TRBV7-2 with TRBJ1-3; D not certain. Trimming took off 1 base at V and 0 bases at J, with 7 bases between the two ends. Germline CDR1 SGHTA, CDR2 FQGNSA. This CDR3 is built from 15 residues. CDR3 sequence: CASSLVASSGNTIYF. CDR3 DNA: TGTGCCAGCAGCTTAGTGGCCAGCTCTGGAAACACCATATATTTT.

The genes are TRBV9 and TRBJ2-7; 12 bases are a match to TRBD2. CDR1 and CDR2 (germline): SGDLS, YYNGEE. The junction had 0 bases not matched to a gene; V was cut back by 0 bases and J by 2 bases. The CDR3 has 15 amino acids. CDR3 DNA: TGTGCCAGCAGCGTAGGACTAGCGGGAGCCTACGAGCAGTACTTC. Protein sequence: CASSVGLAGAYEQYF.

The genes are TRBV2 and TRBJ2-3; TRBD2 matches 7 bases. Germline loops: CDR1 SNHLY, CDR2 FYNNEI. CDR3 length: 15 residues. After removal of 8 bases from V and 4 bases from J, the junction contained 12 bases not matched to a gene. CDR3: CASGRTGGIADTQYF. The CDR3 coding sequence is TGTGCCAGCGGACGAACCGGGGGGATCGCAGATACGCAGTATTTT.

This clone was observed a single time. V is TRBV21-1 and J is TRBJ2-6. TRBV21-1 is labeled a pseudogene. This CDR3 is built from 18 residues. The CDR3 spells CASSKTTDGSSGANVLTF. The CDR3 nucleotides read TGTGCCAGCAGCAAAACTACGGACGGAAGCTCTGGGGCCAACGTCCTGACTTTC.

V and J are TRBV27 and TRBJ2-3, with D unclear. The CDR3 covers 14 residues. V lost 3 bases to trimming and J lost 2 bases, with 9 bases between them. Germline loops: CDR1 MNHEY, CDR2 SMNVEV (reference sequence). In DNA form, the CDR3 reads TGTGCCAGCAGTTTCACACCGGACACAGATACGCAGTATTTT. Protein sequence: CASSFTPDTDTQYF.

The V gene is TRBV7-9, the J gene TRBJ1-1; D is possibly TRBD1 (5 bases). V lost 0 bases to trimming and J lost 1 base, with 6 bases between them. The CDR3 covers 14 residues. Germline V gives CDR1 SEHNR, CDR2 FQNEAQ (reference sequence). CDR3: CASSLAGGNTEAFF. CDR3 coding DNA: TGTGCCAGCAGCTTAGCGGGGGGGAACACTGAAGCTTTCTTT. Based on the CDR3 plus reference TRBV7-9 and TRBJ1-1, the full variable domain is DTGVSQNPRHKITKRGQNVTFRCDPISEHNRLYWYRQTLGQGPEFLTYFQNEAQLEKSRLLSDRFSAERPKGSFSTLEIQRTEQGDSAMYLCASSLAGGNTEAFFGQGTRLTVV.